These T cell receptor beta chains were read from a single sample in a study of CD8 T cells in Susac syndrome. TCRdb redid the calling of the immunoSEQ multiplex PCR reads with MiXCR, one entry per CDR3 protein. The sample comprises around 280,000 distinct CDR3 sequences, approximately 84% of which are singletons, and 0.11% rests with the top ten. Sequenced: CD8+ T cells from PBMCs. The receptors stem from a human donor with multiple sclerosis. Each CDR3 is given with its conserved first and last residue. A D gene is named only where the DNA matches it firmly. The size field is filled for only some rows; it gives once, few, many or a size class.

d_call j_call v_call clone_size cdr3_nt cdr3_aa
. TRBJ2-7 TRBV5-1 . TGCGCCAGCAAGGGTCACCTAAGCGAGCAGTACTTC CASKGHLSEQYF
. TRBJ2-1 TRBV27 once TGTGCCAGCAGTTGGTCTGAGAGGGCGTACGCCAATGAGCAGTTCTTC CASSWSERAYANEQFF
. TRBJ2-2 TRBV19 . TGTGCCAGTAGTATAGTCCCCGGGACACTTTCCGGGGAGCTGTTTTTT CASSIVPGTLSGELFF
. TRBJ1-5 TRBV25-1 . TGTGCCAGCAGTGAGGGGAGTGGAAGTCAGCCCCAGCATTTT CASSEGSGSQPQHF
. TRBJ2-5 TRBV29-1 . TGCAGCGTTGAAGTGGACGGTGGGACCCAGTACTTC CSVEVDGGTQYF
TRBD1 TRBJ2-2 TRBV25-1 . TGTGCCAGCAGTGGACAGGGGGACACCGGGGAGCTGTTTTTT CASSGQGDTGELFF
. TRBJ2-3 TRBV7-9 . TGTGCCAGCAGCTTGGGTGAAGGTTCAAGGAGCACAGATACGCAGTATTTT CASSLGEGSRSTDTQYF
. TRBJ2-7 TRBV11-1 few TGTGCCAGCAGCTTACGTCGACACGGGACCTACGAGCAGTACTTC CASSLRRHGTYEQYF
. TRBJ2-2 TRBV5-5 once TGTGCCAGCAGCTGGGGGACTACCGGGGAGCTGTTTTTT CASSWGTTGELFF
. TRBJ2-2 TRBV9 . TGTGCCAGCAGCGCCCAGGGATCCACCGGGGAGCTGTTTTTT CASSAQGSTGELFF
. TRBJ2-7 TRBV9 . TGTGCCAGCAGCGTAGGGACAGTCACCTACGAGCAGTACTTC CASSVGTVTYEQYF
. TRBJ2-7 TRBV7-7 . TGTGCTAGCAGCTTAGGGCCCTCGGAGGGCCAGATCTACGGGCAGTACTTC CASSLGPSEGQIYGQYF
. TRBJ2-7 TRBV2 . TGTGCCAGCAGCCCTTTCGTCGGGACACAGGGACACTTC CASSPFVGTQGHF
TRBD1 TRBJ1-1 TRBV27 . TGTGCCAGCAGAAGACGACAGGGATGGGCCACTGAAGCTTTCTTT CASRRRQGWATEAFF